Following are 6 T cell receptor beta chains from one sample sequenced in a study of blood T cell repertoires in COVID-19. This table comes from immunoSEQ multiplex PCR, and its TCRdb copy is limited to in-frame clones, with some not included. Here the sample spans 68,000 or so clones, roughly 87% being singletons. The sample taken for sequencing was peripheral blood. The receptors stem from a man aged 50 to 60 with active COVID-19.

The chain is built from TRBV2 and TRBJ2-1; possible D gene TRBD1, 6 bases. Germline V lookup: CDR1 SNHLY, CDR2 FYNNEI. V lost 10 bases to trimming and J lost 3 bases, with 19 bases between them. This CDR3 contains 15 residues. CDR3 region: CAILDRRSGYNEQFF. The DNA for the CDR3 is TGTGCCATCTTAGACAGGCGGAGCGGCTACAATGAGCAGTTCTTC.

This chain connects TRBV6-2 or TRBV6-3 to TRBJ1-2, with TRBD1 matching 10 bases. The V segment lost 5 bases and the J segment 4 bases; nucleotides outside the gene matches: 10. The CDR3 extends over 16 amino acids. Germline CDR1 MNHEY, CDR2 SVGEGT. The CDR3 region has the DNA TGTGCCAGCAGTCCCGAGACAGGGGGCCTGTTCTATGGCTACACCTTC. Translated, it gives CASSPETGGLFYGYTF.

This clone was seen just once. DNA of the CDR3: TGTGCCAGCAGTTACCCCTTCGGGACAAACCTAAACTATGGCTACACCTTC. Residues: CASSYPFGTNLNYGYTF. The chain combines TRBV6-2 or TRBV6-3 with TRBJ1-2; D is perhaps TRBD1 (6 bases). Germline V lookup: CDR1 MNHEY, CDR2 SVGEGT. The CDR3 runs 17 residues. Between the trimmed V and J ends, which lost 2 bases and 2 bases, there was a span of 18 bases.

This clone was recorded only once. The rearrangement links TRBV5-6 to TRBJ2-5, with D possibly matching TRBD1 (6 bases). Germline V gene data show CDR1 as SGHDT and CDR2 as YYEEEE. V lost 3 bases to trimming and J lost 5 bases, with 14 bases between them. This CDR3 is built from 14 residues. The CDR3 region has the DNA TGTGCCAGCAGCTGGGGGCCAGGCACCGAGACCCAGTACTTC. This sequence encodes CASSWGPGTETQYF.

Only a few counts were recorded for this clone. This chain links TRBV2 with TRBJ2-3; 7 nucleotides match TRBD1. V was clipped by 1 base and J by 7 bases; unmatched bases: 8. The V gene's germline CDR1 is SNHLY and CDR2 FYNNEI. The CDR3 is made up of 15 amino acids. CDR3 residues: CASSEGRGTLYTQYF. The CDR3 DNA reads TGTGCCAGCAGTGAAGGCAGGGGGACCTTATATACGCAGTATTTT.

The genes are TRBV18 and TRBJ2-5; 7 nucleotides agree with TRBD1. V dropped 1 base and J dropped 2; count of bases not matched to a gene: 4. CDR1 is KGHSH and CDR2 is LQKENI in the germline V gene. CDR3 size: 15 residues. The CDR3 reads CASSPRRRGQETQYF. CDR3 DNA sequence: TGTGCCAGCTCACCACGGCGCAGGGGGCAAGAGACCCAGTACTTC. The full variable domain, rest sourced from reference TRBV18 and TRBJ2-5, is NAGVMQNPRHLVRRRGQEARLRCSPMKGHSHVYWYRQLPEEGLKFMVYLQKENIIDESGMPKERFSAEFPKEGPSILRIQQVVRGDSAAYFCASSPRRRGQETQYFGPGTRLLVL.